This TCR beta chain was retrieved from a study of T cells expressing NK-cell markers. Study in general: In the group of eight sequenced donors, seven were HCMV-seropositive and one was seronegative.

Note on this clonotype: Antigen specificity is unknown.

The authors generated TCR beta cDNA through 5'RACE template switching with UMIs. TCRdb reprocessed the 5' RACE reads; each CDR3 protein has one entry and no DNA is given. The table gives about 150,000 distinct CDR3 sequences; the top ten clones make up less than 40% of it. Study findings and constraints: Whether the expanded NKG2C+ T cell clones recognized HCMV remained unclear. One observes that, in four donors, these clonotypes were also the leading ones within the CD3+CD56-NKG2C+ fraction.

The sample was blood T cells: a sorted CD56 or NKG2C T cell subset, CD4+ or CD8+ T cells, or bulk PBMC T cells (not recorded which). The receptor was derived from a woman in her fifties or sixties in good health.

Here the CDR3 reads CSVHKRQETQYF. The chain is built from TRBV29-1 and TRBJ2-5. The CDR3 sequence is 12 residues long. CDR1 and CDR2 (germline): SQVTM, ANQGSEA. The complete variable domain, with remaining parts taken from reference TRBV29-1 and TRBJ2-5, reads SAVISQKPSRDICQRGTSLTIQCQVDSQVTMMFWYRQQPGQSLTLIATANQGSEATYESGFVIDKFPISRPNLTFSTLTVSNMSPEDSSIYLCSVHKRQETQYFGPGTRLLVL.